What follows is one TCR beta chain and its context. Sequencing was performed with immunoSEQ multiplex PCR; in TCRdb, only in-frame clones are kept and a portion is missing. Seen here are under 95,000 clones, roughly 84% observed once, and the top ten hold about an eighth. The sample originates from a study of PD-L1 blockade in urothelial cancer. As for time point: pretreatment peripheral blood. Each patient contributed between 1 and 8 total time points of blood mononuclear cells, pretreatment and during treatment. This CDR3 comprises 16 residues. The V segment lost 5 bases and the J segment 7 bases; nucleotides outside the gene matches: 13. The germline V gene encodes CDR1 SGHTA and CDR2 FQGNSA.

J is TRBJ1-4 and V is TRBV7-2; 7 bases align to TRBD1. The specimen comprised PBMCs, sampled around atezolizumab (anti-PD-L1) treatment. This receptor was taken from a man in his 60s with urothelial cancer. This CDR3 reads CASSPGGLRGREKLFF. CDR3 bases: TGTGCCAGCAGCCCAGGTGGTCTGAGGGGGCGTGAAAAACTGTTTTTT.